The present entry profiles one TCR beta chain with its context. Its antigen is undetermined. The authors distributed each subset's genomic DNA evenly over several immunoSEQ plates. TCRdb keeps only in-frame clones here, not all; method: immunoSEQ multiplex PCR. The data show under 1,100,000 clones, roughly 74% seen once. CDR3 length equals 15 residues. Germline V gene data show CDR1 as SGHTA and CDR2 as FQGNSA. Deletions cut 5 bases from V and 7 bases from J, with 17 bases between. The authors divided CD4+ cells into CD45RA+ naive and CD45RA-negative memory subsets. The data are from a study of shared clonotypes between healthy human individuals. Study findings and constraints: Only blood was sampled, and tissue TCR repertoires likely differ from blood ones.

This chain connects TRBV7-2 to TRBJ2-2; a possible D gene is TRBD1 (6 bases). This sequence originates from a man aged 18-30 years in good health. Some clones in this sample may be carry-over from other donors' samples. The sequenced material came from memory CD4+ T cells from PBMCs. Subset meaning: CD45RA-negative fraction. CDR3 coding DNA: TGTGCCAGCAGCCCTGGGAGTAGCAGGGGCGGGGAGCTGTTTTTT. It translates to CASSPGSSRGGELFF. Variable domain in full (rest from reference TRBV7-2 and TRBJ2-2): GAGVSQSPSNKVTEKGKDVELRCDPISGHTALYWYRQSLGQGLEFLIYFQGNSAPDKSGLPSDRFSAERTGGSVSTLTIQRTQQEDSAVYLCASSPGSSRGGELFFGEGSRLTVL.